This TCR beta chain was profiled in a study of T cell responses to AZD1222 COVID-19 vaccine (dated by TCRdb to the early 2020s). About the study as a whole: Because spike-specific TCR depth and breadth did not differ between the two schedules, AZD1222 recipients who got a second dose at roughly 4 weeks were pooled with those who got a second dose at roughly 12 weeks. TCR sequencing covered some 240 trial participants: 200 to 220 given two doses of AZD1222 and around 26 given two doses of MenACWY control vaccine. Trial participants were enrolled into age subgroups of 18-55, 56-69 and 70-plus years, which contained 148, 28 and 57 TCR-sequenced participants, respectively. Paper-wide results and their limitations: After two AZD1222 doses, spike-specific TCR breadth and depth were significantly higher than at day 0 and than in MenACWY recipients. In the small 56-69-year group, the increase in depth fell short of significance, most likely because of low power. Vaccine-associated CD4 TCRs spanned the whole spike protein, with dominant responses in regions 160-218 and 743-854. Nearly half of unique spike-specific TCRs reportedly recognized epitopes outside regions mutated in the B.1.351 and B.1.1.7 variants. Only five or six AZD1222 recipients were SARS-CoV-2 seropositive at baseline, limiting conclusions about previously exposed vaccinees. Because no samples from the day 14 peak response were available, repertoires could be characterized only after the peak T cell response. Most participants were white British and females outnumbered males, and the authors suggested that clonal diversity may have been underestimated.

The CDR3 regions of human TCRbeta chains were subjected to immunosequencing. The published analysis was carried out like this. Repertoire TCRs were matched against a reference library of SARS-CoV-2-specific TCRs generated with the MIRA antigen-specificity platform. Breadth was defined as the fraction of unique TCRs that were SARS-CoV-2-associated. Depth was defined as the fraction of total T cells that were SARS-CoV-2-associated. Using the MIRA data, every spike-specific TCR was mapped to the spike region that the TCR reacted to and assigned to either a CD4 or a CD8 class. Log10-transformed breadth and depth values were compared by one-way ANOVA with Sidak's multiple comparisons tests. TCRdb took over this immuneACCESS table, retaining in-frame rearrangements with V and J assigned. Such tables are incomplete; in checked studies, under half of the missing clones stem from an unresolved V gene, and the remainder is unexplained. V, J and clone size were drawn from that table, and D and trimming were deduced from the DNA. Recorded for this sample are approximately 150,000 clones; around 90% of them occurred a single time. The top ten clonotypes cover more than 1.2% of the sample.

Details on this clone: It lacks a known antigen. No much larger clone is present one base from it, and per-base qualities are unavailable.

The sample's time point label is to be understood as: baseline before first vaccination. Vaccinee samples came from UK trials COV001 and COV002, including a single-blind randomized controlled phase 2/3 trial of AZD1222 (ChAdOx1 nCoV-19) in healthy adults. For TCRbeta chain sequencing, PBMC samples were collected from trial participants at day 0 and at day 28 after the second dose. From cysteine to phenylalanine, the CDR3 is 14 amino acids long. Only CDR3 DNA remains: 42 bases, in frame from the first base. Via the germline V gene, CDR1 is KGHSH and CDR2 LQKENI. The trim is 6 bases for V and 1 base for J, with a gap of 9 bases between the germline ends.

The specimen was peripheral blood, collected on day 0 of AZD1222 vaccination. Recombination linked TRBV18 to TRBJ1-4, with the identity of the D gene unclear. The TCR comes from an adult in good health. This receptor carries the CDR3 CASSPGRTNEKLFF. The DNA is TGTGCCAGCTCCCCCGGAAGAACTAATGAAAAACTGTTTTTT.